This T cell receptor beta chain was found in a study of T cell responses to AZD1222 COVID-19 vaccine. V was shortened by 2 bases and J by 2 bases, with 16 bases between the two germline ends. Germline V CDR1 and CDR2: GTSNPN, SVGIG (reference sequence). The CDR3 loop spans 15 amino acids. The method was immunoSEQ multiplex PCR; TCRdb's version includes in-frame clones alone and lacks a portion of them. The repertoire holds roughly 190,000 clones, with approximately 90% as singletons. Sequencing used peripheral blood, obtained 28 days after the second AZD1222 dose. V and J are TRBV30 and TRBJ2-7; D call uncertain. This receptor was taken from an adult who received the AZD1222 COVID-19 vaccine. The DNA of the CDR3 is TGTGCCTGGAGTCGAGGTGGCGGCCGTGCCTACGAGCAGTACTTC. Its translation: CAWSRGGGRAYEQYF.